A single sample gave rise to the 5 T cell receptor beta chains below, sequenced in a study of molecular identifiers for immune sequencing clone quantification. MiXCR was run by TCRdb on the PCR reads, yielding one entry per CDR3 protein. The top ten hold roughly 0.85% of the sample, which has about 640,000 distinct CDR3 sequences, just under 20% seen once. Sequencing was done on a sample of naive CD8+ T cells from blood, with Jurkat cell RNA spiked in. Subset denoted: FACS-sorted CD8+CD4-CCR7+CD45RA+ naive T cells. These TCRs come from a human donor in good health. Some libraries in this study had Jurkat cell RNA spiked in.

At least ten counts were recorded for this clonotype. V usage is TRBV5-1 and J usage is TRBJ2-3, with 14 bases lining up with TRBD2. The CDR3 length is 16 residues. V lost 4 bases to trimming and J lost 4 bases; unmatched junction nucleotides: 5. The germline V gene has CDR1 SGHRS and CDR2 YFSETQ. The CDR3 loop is CASSEGTSGSADTQYF. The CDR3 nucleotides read TGCGCCAGCAGCGAGGGGACTAGCGGGAGTGCAGATACGCAGTATTTT.

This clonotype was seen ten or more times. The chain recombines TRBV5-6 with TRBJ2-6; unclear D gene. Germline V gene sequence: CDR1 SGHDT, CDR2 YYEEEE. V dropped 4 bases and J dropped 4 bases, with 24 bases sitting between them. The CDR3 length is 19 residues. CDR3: CASSRPEIRLSVGANVLTF. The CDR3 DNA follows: TGTGCCAGCAGCCGGCCGGAGATCCGACTCTCTGTGGGGGCCAACGTCCTGACTTTC.

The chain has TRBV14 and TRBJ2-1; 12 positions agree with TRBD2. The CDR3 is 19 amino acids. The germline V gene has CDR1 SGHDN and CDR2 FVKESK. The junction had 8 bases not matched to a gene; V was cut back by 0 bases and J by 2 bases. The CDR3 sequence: CASSQDPLAGGWAYNEQFF. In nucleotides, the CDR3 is TGTGCCAGCAGCCAAGACCCACTAGCGGGAGGATGGGCCTACAATGAGCAGTTCTTC.

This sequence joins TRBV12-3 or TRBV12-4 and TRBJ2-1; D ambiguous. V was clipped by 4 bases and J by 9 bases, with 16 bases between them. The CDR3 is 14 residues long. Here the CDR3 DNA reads TGTGCCAGCAGTTACGACACCAAGGTCGGTGAGCAGTTCTTC. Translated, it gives CASSYDTKVGEQFF.

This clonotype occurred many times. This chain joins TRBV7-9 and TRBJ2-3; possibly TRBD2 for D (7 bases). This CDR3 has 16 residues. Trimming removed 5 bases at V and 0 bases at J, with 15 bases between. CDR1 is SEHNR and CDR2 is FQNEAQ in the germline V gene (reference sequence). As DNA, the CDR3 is TGTGCCAGCAGCCCCCCGGGGGGCGCTAGCACAGATACGCAGTATTTT. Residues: CASSPPGGASTDTQYF. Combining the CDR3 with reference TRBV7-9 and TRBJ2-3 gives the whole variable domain DTGVSQNPRHKITKRGQNVTFRCDPISEHNRLYWYRQTLGQGPEFLTYFQNEAQLEKSRLLSDRFSAERPKGSFSTLEIQRTEQGDSAMYLCASSPPGGASTDTQYFGPGTRLTVL.